This T cell receptor (beta chain) derives from a study of blood T cell repertoires in COVID-19. Study-level background: Acute and convalescent COVID-19 samples came from the United States, Italy and Spain. PBMCs, B-cell-depleted T cells, or T cells were the source of the cDNA or gDNA that made up the material.

Trimming took 3 bases from V and 7 from J; bases not matched to a gene: 18. The CDR3 covers 18 residues. CDR1 and CDR2 (germline): SGHRS, YFSETQ. The authors' processing: Estimation of nucleated cell counts relied on the amplification of reference gene primers. The protocol was immunoSEQ multiplex PCR, while the TCRdb copy is restricted to in-frame clones and leaves out a portion. D and trimming were read from the DNA, whereas the V and J calls and clone size are those reported in that table. The sample carries under 300,000 clones, more than 85% recorded once. This chain links TRBV5-1 with TRBJ2-5, with TRBD1 identical over 10 bases. This TCR came from a woman aged 65 to 85 with active or convalescent COVID-19. The source material was peripheral blood. CDR3 DNA: TGCGCCAGCAGCTCGGGGACAGGGGAAGGGGTTGGTGGATTGACCCAGTACTTC. Amino acid sequence: CASSSGTGEGVGGLTQYF.